Given below is one T cell receptor beta chain in context. CDR3 length: 15 residues. The ends were cut back, 5 bases at V and 1 base at J, with 12 bases in the middle. Germline V gives CDR1 SGHAT, CDR2 FQNNGV. These data are taken from a study of blood T cell repertoires in COVID-19. Study as a whole: Whether acute or convalescent, the COVID-19 samples came from the United States, Italy and Spain. PBMCs, B-cell-depleted T cells, or T cells were the source of the cDNA or gDNA that made up the material.

Original handling: Nucleated cell counts were estimated from reference gene primer amplification. Sequenced by immunoSEQ multiplex PCR; TCRdb stores in-frame clones only, minus some. V, J and clone size are taken as reported in that table, and D and trimming were inferred from the DNA itself. The sample has about 26,000 clones, around 66% seen once. The specimen was peripheral blood. This chain uses TRBV11-2 with TRBJ2-1; D uncertain. The clonotype comes from a man in his fifties or sixties with active or convalescent COVID-19. CDR3 in DNA: TGTGCCAGCAGCGTCGTAGCTGTTTCCTACAATGAGCAGTTCTTC. Protein: CASSVVAVSYNEQFF. Based on the CDR3 plus reference TRBV11-2 and TRBJ2-1, the full variable domain is EAGVAQSPRYKIIEKRQSVAFWCNPISGHATLYWYQQILGQGPKLLIQFQNNGVVDDSQLPKDRFSAERLKGVDSTLKIQPAKLEDSAVYLCASSVVAVSYNEQFFGPGTRLTVL.